Listed here are 12 T cell receptor beta chains from one sample, sequenced in a study of blood T cell repertoires in COVID-19. Sequencing was performed with immunoSEQ multiplex PCR; in TCRdb, only in-frame clones are kept and a portion is missing. The data contain fewer than 350,000 clones, roughly 90% of them singletons. The sample was peripheral blood. The origin of the receptors is a man younger than 35 with active or convalescent COVID-19.

The chain has TRBV19 and TRBJ1-6; the D gene is possibly TRBD1 (6 bases). The V end lost 5 bases, the J end lost 5 bases, and 10 bases lay between the germline ends. The CDR3 consists of 14 residues. Germline V gives CDR1 LNHDA, CDR2 SQIVND (reference sequence). CDR3 sequence reads: CASSSRTDNSPLHF. CDR3 coding DNA: TGTGCCAGTAGTTCCCGGACAGATAATTCACCCCTCCACTTT. The whole variable domain, remainder taken from reference TRBV19 and TRBJ1-6, is DGGITQSPKYLFRKEGQNVTLSCEQNLNHDAMYWYRQDPGQGLRLIYYSQIVNDFQKGDIAEGYSVSREKKESFPLTVTSAQKNPTAFYLCASSSRTDNSPLHFGNGTRLTVT.

Judged by abundance, this clone is medium-sized. The chain carries TRBV3-1 (or the pseudogene TRBV3-2) and TRBJ1-5; D not resolved. V was cut by 3 bases and J by 0 bases, with 6 bases left in between. Germline V CDR1 and CDR2: LGHDT, YNNKEL (reference sequence). The CDR3 is made up of 14 amino acids. The CDR3 loop reads CASSQWLSNQPQHF. The CDR3 DNA reads TGTGCCAGCAGCCAGTGGCTTAGCAATCAGCCCCAGCATTTT.

This clone is a singleton in its sample. The chain carries TRBV19 and TRBJ2-1, with 7 nucleotides matching TRBD2. J was trimmed by 0 bases and V by 4 bases; bases with no gene match: 6. The germline CDR1 and CDR2 sequences are LNHDA and SQIVND (reference sequence). CDR3 size: 16 residues. The CDR3 DNA reads TGTGCCAGTAGTACCCTGACTAGCAACTCCTACAATGAGCAGTTCTTC. Translated: CASSTLTSNSYNEQFF.

The chain joins TRBV19 to TRBJ1-5, with 7 bases matching TRBD1. Trimming at V came to 3 bases and at J to 4 bases, leaving 9 bases not matched to a gene. Germline V gene data show CDR1 as LNHDA and CDR2 as SQIVND (reference sequence). The CDR3 has 16 amino acids. CDR3 nucleotides: TGTGCCAGTAGTATTCTTGGCGGGACAGTAAATCAGCCCCAGCATTTT. Translating it yields CASSILGGTVNQPQHF. The full variable domain, in which reference TRBV19 and TRBJ1-5 provide the parts outside the CDR3, is DGGITQSPKYLFRKEGQNVTLSCEQNLNHDAMYWYRQDPGQGLRLIYYSQIVNDFQKGDIAEGYSVSREKKESFPLTVTSAQKNPTAFYLCASSILGGTVNQPQHFGDGTRLSIL.

The chain joins TRBV9 to TRBJ1-3; a weak D match, TRBD1 (6 bases). The length of the CDR3 is 15 residues. Trimming removed 4 bases at V and 0 bases at J, with 11 bases between. Germline V gene data show CDR1 as SGDLS and CDR2 as YYNGEE. CDR3: CASSFGGASGNTIYF. The CDR3, as DNA: TGTGCCAGCAGCTTCGGGGGGGCCTCTGGAAACACCATATATTTT.

The J gene is TRBJ2-7, the V gene TRBV6-5, with a tentative D call TRBD1 (6 bases). V shed 6 bases and J shed 3 bases, with 15 bases lying between them. The germline gives CDR1 MNHEY, CDR2 SVGAGI. This CDR3 comprises 14 residues. The CDR3 nucleotides are TGTGCCAGCAGGACGGCAATAGGGGGCTACGAGCAGTACTTC. Amino acids: CASRTAIGGYEQYF.

The chain carries TRBV27 and TRBJ1-1, with 8 bases identical to TRBD1. The junction had 7 bases not matched to a gene; V was cut back by 3 bases and J by 7 bases. Germline V gene data show CDR1 as MNHEY and CDR2 as SMNVEV (reference sequence). There are 14 residues in the CDR3. The CDR3 DNA follows: TGTGCCAGCAGTTTGATGGACAGGGACGGTGAAGCTTTCTTT. It is translated as CASSLMDRDGEAFF.

This chain links TRBV13 with TRBJ2-1, with TRBD1 matching 7 bases. Trimming took 4 bases from V and 6 from J; bases not matched to a gene: 6. Germline CDR1 PRHDT, CDR2 FYEKMQ (reference sequence). The CDR3 is made up of 14 amino acids. The CDR3 reads CASSSQQGPNEQFF. The CDR3 DNA reads TGTGCCAGCAGCTCTCAACAGGGGCCCAATGAGCAGTTCTTC.

V and J are TRBV5-4 and TRBJ1-3, with D unresolved. The V gene lost 0 bases and the J gene lost 2 bases, with 6 bases spanning the gap. CDR1 and CDR2 (germline): SGHNT, YYREEE (reference sequence). The CDR3 length is 14 residues. The DNA of the CDR3 is TGTGCCAGCAGCTTGGAAACAGCTGGAAACACCATATATTTT. Its translation: CASSLETAGNTIYF.

The chain has TRBV5-1 and TRBJ2-7; possibly TRBD1 for D (5 bases). This CDR3 region has 14 residues. Germline lookup yields CDR1 SGHRS and CDR2 YFSETQ. Trimming shortened V by 2 bases and J by 2 bases, and 11 bases separated the two germline ends. CDR3: CASSFSGSPYEQYF. CDR3 nucleotide sequence: TGCGCCAGCAGCTTCTCAGGGTCGCCCTACGAGCAGTACTTC. Filled out from reference TRBV5-1 and TRBJ2-7, the complete variable domain reads KAGVTQTPRYLIKTRGQQVTLSCSPISGHRSVSWYQQTPGQGLQFLFEYFSETQRNKGNFPGRFSGRQFSNSRSEMNVSTLELGDSALYLCASSFSGSPYEQYFGPGTRLTVT.

This rearrangement joins TRBV5-4 to TRBJ2-5; D not certain. The CDR3 is 13 amino acids. V lost 4 bases and J 5 bases, leaving 12 bases between the germline ends. CDR1 is SGHNT, CDR2 YYREEE, per germline (reference sequence). CDR3 amino acids: CASSRTILETQYF. The CDR3 DNA reads TGTGCCAGCAGCCGTACTATACTCGAGACCCAGTACTTC.

In this sample, this clone turned up a few times. This chain links TRBV2 with TRBJ2-1, with D possibly being TRBD1 (5 bases). The CDR3 runs 10 residues. Germline V lookup: CDR1 SNHLY, CDR2 FYNNEI. V lost 7 bases to trimming and J lost 10 bases, with 8 bases between them. CDR3 nucleotides: TGTGCCAGCATTGGACAAGAGCAGTTCTTC. This codes for CASIGQEQFF.